This T cell receptor beta chain appears in the sequencing data of a study of blood T cells in healthy people across ages. Then a second PCR, running roughly 7 to 11 cycles, was carried out with a sample-barcoded 5' primer and a J-beta primer mix. TCRdb independently ran MiXCR on the 5' RACE reads; one entry per CDR3 protein. The sample records around 900,000 distinct CDR3 sequences, more than 25% being singletons. Only a few counts were recorded for this clonotype. Per germline, CDR1 SGHRS and CDR2 YFSETQ. V shed 3 bases and J shed 4 bases, with 14 bases lying between them. The CDR3 covers 16 residues.

The sequencing input was blood. The chain is built from TRBV5-1 and TRBJ2-6; a weak D match, TRBD2 (6 bases). This TCR was sampled from a woman aged 80 or over in good health. CDR3 in amino acids: CASSSDGGNGANVLTF. DNA for the CDR3: TGCGCCAGCAGCTCAGACGGGGGAAACGGGGCCAACGTCCTGACTTTC.